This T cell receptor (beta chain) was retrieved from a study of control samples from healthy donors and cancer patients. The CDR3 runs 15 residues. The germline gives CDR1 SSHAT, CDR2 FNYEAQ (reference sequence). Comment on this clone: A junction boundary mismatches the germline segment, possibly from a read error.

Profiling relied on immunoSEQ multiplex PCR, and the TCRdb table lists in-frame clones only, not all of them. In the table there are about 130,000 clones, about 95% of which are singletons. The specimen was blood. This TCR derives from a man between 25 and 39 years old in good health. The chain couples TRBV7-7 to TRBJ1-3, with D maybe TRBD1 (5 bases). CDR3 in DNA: TGTGCTAGCAGCTCGGGGGTCTTCTCTGGAAACACCATATATTTT. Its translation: CASSSGVFSGNTIYF.